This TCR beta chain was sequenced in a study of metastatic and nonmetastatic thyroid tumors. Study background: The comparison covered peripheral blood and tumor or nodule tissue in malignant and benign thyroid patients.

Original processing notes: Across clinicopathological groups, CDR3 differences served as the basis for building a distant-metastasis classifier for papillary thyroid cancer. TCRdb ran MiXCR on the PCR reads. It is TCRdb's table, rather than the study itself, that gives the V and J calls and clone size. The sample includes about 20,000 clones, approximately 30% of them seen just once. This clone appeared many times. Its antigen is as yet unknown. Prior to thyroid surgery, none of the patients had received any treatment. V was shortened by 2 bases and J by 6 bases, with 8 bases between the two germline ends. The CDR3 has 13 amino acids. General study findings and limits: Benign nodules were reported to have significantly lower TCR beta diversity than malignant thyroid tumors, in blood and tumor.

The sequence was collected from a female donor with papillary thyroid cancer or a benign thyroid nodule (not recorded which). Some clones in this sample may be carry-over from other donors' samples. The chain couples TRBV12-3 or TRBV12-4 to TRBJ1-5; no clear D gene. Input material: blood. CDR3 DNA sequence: TGTGCCAGCAGTTTATTTGGATTTCAGCCCCAGCATTTT. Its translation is CASSLFGFQPQHF.